One and the same sample provided the 19 T cell receptor beta chains below, sequenced in a study of blood T cell repertoires in COVID-19 (dated by TCRdb to the early 2020s). The library was obtained by the immunoSEQ multiplex PCR assay. The clones in this table, taken by TCRdb from immuneACCESS, are in-frame only. Not every clone is retained; where verified, under half of the shortfall comes from an unresolved V gene, and the cause of the rest is unknown. In all, the sample holds about 110,000 clones, and around 66% of those were seen once. Of the sample, about 5.9% falls within the top ten clones. Sequencing was carried out using peripheral blood. All receptors derive from a man older than 75 with acute or convalescent COVID-19.

This clone has a single count. V and J are TRBV7-9 and TRBJ1-2, with a tentative D call TRBD1 (5 bases). The V gene lost 1 base and the J gene lost 6 bases, with 18 bases spanning the gap. Germline V CDR1 and CDR2: SEHNR, FQNEAQ (reference sequence). The CDR3 is made up of 16 amino acids. The CDR3, as DNA: TGTGCCAGCAGCTTAGAGGGGCCGTTAAACGCGAATGGCTACACCTTC. This encodes CASSLEGPLNANGYTF.

This chain uses TRBV9 with TRBJ2-1; 8 bases map to TRBD2. Per germline, CDR1 SGDLS and CDR2 YYNGEE. J was trimmed by 8 bases and V by 7 bases; bases with no gene match: 14. The CDR3 extends over 15 amino acids. The CDR3 region is CASGNPGGPADEQFF. CDR3 DNA: TGTGCCAGCGGAAACCCGGGAGGGCCTGCGGATGAGCAGTTCTTC.

V is TRBV3-1 (or the pseudogene TRBV3-2) and J is TRBJ2-1, with 8 bases fitting TRBD2. Looked up from germline, CDR1 is LGHDT and CDR2 is YNNKEL (reference sequence). This CDR3 is built from 16 residues. After removal of 6 bases from V and 5 bases from J, the junction contained 12 bases not matched to a gene. The CDR3 DNA is TGTGCCAGCAGTACAGACCGGGAGGGCCCCCACAATGAGCAGTTCTTC. Translation gives CASSTDREGPHNEQFF.

The chain is built from TRBV19 and TRBJ1-1; no definite D call. Trimming stripped 7 bases from V and 0 bases from J, with 9 bases between. This CDR3 is built from 13 residues. Per the germline V gene, CDR1 is LNHDA and CDR2 is SQIVND (reference sequence). In DNA form, the CDR3 reads TGTGCCAGTACTTCTATAATGAACACTGAAGCTTTCTTT. This translates into CASTSIMNTEAFF.

The chain combines TRBV27 with TRBJ1-1, with D possibly being TRBD1 (5 bases). Between the trimmed V and J ends, which lost 6 bases and 11 bases, there was a span of 25 bases. Germline V CDR1 and CDR2: MNHEY, SMNVEV (reference sequence). The CDR3 runs to 15 residues. The chain's CDR3 is CASRPFPGGAAGAFF. The DNA for the CDR3 is TGTGCCAGCAGACCCTTCCCAGGTGGGGCAGCGGGGGCTTTCTTT.

A single count supports this clone. The chain couples TRBV7-2 to TRBJ2-1; tentatively, D is TRBD1 (5 bases). This CDR3 is 13 amino acids long. V lost 3 bases and J lost 9, with 12 bases in between. Germline V gene data show CDR1 as SGHTA and CDR2 as FQGNSA. The CDR3 reads CASSFGARPEQFF. The CDR3 coding sequence is TGTGCCAGCAGCTTTGGGGCTAGACCTGAGCAGTTCTTC. The full variable domain, rest sourced from reference TRBV7-2 and TRBJ2-1, is GAGVSQSPSNKVTEKGKDVELRCDPISGHTALYWYRQSLGQGLEFLIYFQGNSAPDKSGLPSDRFSAERTGGSVSTLTIQRTQQEDSAVYLCASSFGARPEQFFGPGTRLTVL.

This chain uses TRBV19 with TRBJ2-6, with 9 bases matching TRBD1. The CDR3 runs to 18 residues. V was pared by 7 bases and J by 1 base, with 11 bases of the junction left unmatched. Germline V CDR1 and CDR2: LNHDA, SQIVND (reference sequence). The CDR3 coding sequence is TGTGCCAGTAAGCGACTCACAGGGGGCGCTTCTGGGGCCAACGTCCTGACTTTC. This translates into CASKRLTGGASGANVLTF.

A few counts support this clone. The chain combines TRBV4-3 with TRBJ1-1; D is possibly TRBD1 (5 bases). The CDR3 is 17 residues long. Trimming left V 4 bases short and J 5 bases short, with 23 bases between. The germline V gene encodes CDR1 LGHNA and CDR2 YSLEER. The CDR3 protein is CASSRTLRGLAATEAFF. CDR3 nucleotides: TGCGCCAGCAGCCGCACCTTACGGGGGTTGGCTGCGACTGAAGCTTTCTTT.

The chain joins TRBV6-2 or TRBV6-3 to TRBJ2-5; 7 positions match TRBD2. Per germline, CDR1 MNHEY and CDR2 SVGEGT. The CDR3 has 14 amino acids. Trimming took 5 bases from V and 5 from J; bases not matched to a gene: 8. The CDR3 sequence: CASSRAGVRETQYF. CDR3 DNA: TGTGCCAGCAGTCGCGCGGGGGTTCGGGAGACCCAGTACTTC.

The chain joins TRBV10-1 to TRBJ2-3, with 10 bases identical to TRBD2. J gave up 6 bases and V 8 bases, and 5 bases lay outside the gene matches. Germline CDR1 and CDR2: WNHNN and SYGVQD (reference sequence). This CDR3 contains 13 residues. The CDR3 reads CASGGTSADTQYF. The CDR3, as DNA: TGCGCCAGCGGCGGGACTAGCGCTGATACGCAGTATTTT.

J is TRBJ2-1 and V is TRBV19, with 8 bases identical to TRBD2. Germline V gives CDR1 LNHDA, CDR2 SQIVND (reference sequence). Trimming at V came to 3 bases and at J to 12 bases, leaving 16 bases not matched to a gene. The CDR3 loop spans 16 amino acids. CDR3 DNA sequence: TGTGCCAGTAGTATGGTCGGGCTAGCGGGCCCGACGGGGCAGTTCTTC. This codes for CASSMVGLAGPTGQFF.

This chain connects TRBV4-3 to TRBJ2-7, with a possible D match to TRBD2 (6 bases). The CDR3 consists of 14 residues. CDR1 is LGHNA, CDR2 YSLEER, per germline. Trimming removed 4 bases at V and 6 bases at J, with 16 bases between. The CDR3 coding sequence is TGCGCCAGCAGCCCGGAGGGGACGGGAGCCGAGCAGTACTTC. Translating it yields CASSPEGTGAEQYF.

The table lists this clone with a few counts. J is TRBJ2-4 and V is TRBV3-1 (or the pseudogene TRBV3-2), with TRBD1 identical over 9 bases. This CDR3 is 17 amino acids long. Germline V CDR1 and CDR2: LGHDT, YNNKEL (reference sequence). The ends lost 4 bases at V and 0 bases at J; junction bases unmatched: 7. CDR3 in amino acids: CASSRQGGTLAKNIQYF. As DNA, the CDR3 is TGTGCCAGCAGCCGACAGGGGGGGACTCTAGCCAAAAACATTCAGTACTTC.

This chain links TRBV19 with TRBJ2-3; 7 bases agree with TRBD1. The CDR3 runs 13 residues. The germline CDR1 and CDR2 sequences are LNHDA and SQIVND (reference sequence). V lost 8 bases, J lost 1 base, and 3 bases stayed unmatched. Written as DNA, the CDR3 is TGTGCCAGTTCGACAGGGCGCACAGATACGCAGTATTTT. It specifies CASSTGRTDTQYF.

This clone has just a few counts. The chain's CDR3 is CASSLDGPGRPFF. The CDR3 nucleotides are TGTGCCAGCAGCTTAGATGGTCCAGGGAGGCCTTTCTTT. This chain joins TRBV7-9 and TRBJ1-1; possibly TRBD1 for D (5 bases). CDR3 length: 13 residues. Per germline, CDR1 SEHNR and CDR2 FQNEAQ (reference sequence). The ends were cut back, 1 base at V and 12 bases at J, with 15 bases in the middle. Full variable domain (rest looked up from reference TRBV7-9 and TRBJ1-1): DTGVSQNPRHKITKRGQNVTFRCDPISEHNRLYWYRQTLGQGPEFLTYFQNEAQLEKSRLLSDRFSAERPKGSFSTLEIQRTEQGDSAMYLCASSLDGPGRPFFGQGTRLTVV.

The chain employs TRBV7-5 and TRBJ2-2; the table's D call TRBD2 went unverified against the DNA. TRBV7-5 is recorded as a pseudogene. The CDR3 is 15 amino acids. CDR3 in amino acids: CARSFLAVNTGELFF. The CDR3, as DNA: TGTGCCAGAAGCTTTCTAGCCGTGAACACCGGGGAGCTGTTTTTT.

V usage is TRBV28 and J usage is TRBJ2-2; TRBD2 aligns across 11 bases. The CDR3 is 15 residues long. Germline values: CDR1 MDHEN, CDR2 SYDVKM. V shed 5 bases, J shed 5 bases, and the junction held 4 bases outside the gene matches. CDR3 nucleotide sequence: TGTGCCAGCAGTATTAGCGGGAGGGGGACCGGGGAGCTGTTTTTT. The encoded protein is CASSISGRGTGELFF.

The chain's CDR3 is CASSIQATYEQYF. As DNA, the CDR3 is TGTGCCAGTAGTATCCAGGCTACCTACGAGCAGTACTTC. J is TRBJ2-7 and V is TRBV19; no clear D gene. This CDR3 comprises 13 residues. V gave up 3 bases and J gave up 2 bases, with 8 bases separating them. CDR1 LNHDA and CDR2 SQIVND come from the germline V gene (reference sequence).

The chain carries TRBV2 and TRBJ2-7, with 11 bases fitting TRBD2. The CDR3 runs 13 residues. In germline, CDR1 is SNHLY, CDR2 FYNNEI. V lost 8 bases to trimming and J lost 6 bases; unmatched junction nucleotides: 6. CDR3 sequence reads: CASSGTSGGEQYF. CDR3 nucleotide sequence: TGTGCCAGCTCCGGGACTAGCGGAGGCGAGCAGTACTTC.